Given below is one TCR beta chain in context. What it binds is not known. CDR3 length equals 16 residues. This entry comes from a study of T cell responses to AZD1222 COVID-19 vaccine. Some clones are missing from TCRdb's copy, which holds only in-frame ones; the method was immunoSEQ multiplex PCR. Of roughly 150,000 clones in the sample, approximately 93% are singletons; the top ten hold less than 1.5%. Study findings and constraints: Possibly, clonal diversity was underestimated; donors were largely white British and included more females. Once two AZD1222 doses were given, Spike-specific TCR breadth and depth went up. Mapped onto spike, vaccine-associated CD4 TCRs spanned it and were dominant at 160-218 and 743-854. Nearly half of spike-specific TCRs reportedly target variant regions that are unmutated in the B.1.351 and B.1.1.7 variants.

Material: peripheral blood, obtained 28 days after the second AZD1222 dose. The V and J genes are TRBV21-1 and TRBJ2-7. TRBV21-1 is a pseudogene segment. The TCR originated in an adult who received the AZD1222 COVID-19 vaccine. The CDR3 DNA reads TGTGCCAGCAGCAAAGGCCCCCTTATCCCTTGCTACGAGCAGTACTTC. Translated, it gives CASSKGPLIPCYEQYF.